Below are 24 T cell receptor beta chains sequenced from a single sample in a study of cytomegalovirus exposure and HLA in healthy donors. The PCR used 60 Vbeta and 13 Jbeta primers. The table came from immunoSEQ multiplex PCR; TCRdb's copy has only in-frame clones and leaves some out. The sample has around 170,000 clones; roughly 79% are singletons. The sample was PBMCs. These receptors were obtained from a woman in her forties or fifties in good health and CMV-seropositive.

The chain is built from TRBV5-4 and TRBJ2-1; perhaps TRBD2 as D (6 bases). This CDR3 comprises 14 residues. Germline CDR1 SGHNT, CDR2 YYREEE (reference sequence). V lost 4 bases to trimming and J lost 11 bases, with 19 bases between them. Here the CDR3 DNA reads TGTGCCAGCAGCGCCGTCGCGAAGGGAGGCCAGCAGTTCTTC. This encodes CASSAVAKGGQQFF.

The V call is TRBV13, the J call TRBJ2-1; 12 nucleotides align to TRBD2. With 6 bases clipped from V and 5 bases from J, the junction kept 5 bases outside the gene matches. This CDR3 has 15 amino acids. Germline V gene lookup returns CDR1 PRHDT and CDR2 FYEKMQ (reference sequence). CDR3 residues: CASSRTSGANNEQFF. The CDR3 nucleotides are TGTGCCAGCAGTCGGACTAGCGGGGCTAACAATGAGCAGTTCTTC.

The CDR3 DNA reads as TGTGCCAGCAGTACCGGGACAGGGATATACGAGCAGTACTTC. Protein: CASSTGTGIYEQYF. This chain links TRBV28 with TRBJ2-7; 9 bases are a match to TRBD1. V was clipped by 5 bases and J by 4 bases; unmatched bases: 6. The CDR3 is 14 residues long. Germline lookup yields CDR1 MDHEN and CDR2 SYDVKM.

The rearrangement links TRBV29-1 to TRBJ2-2; D is uncertain. CDR1 and CDR2 from the germline V gene are SQVTM and ANQGSEA. Trimming pared 7 bases from V and 6 bases from J, leaving 9 bases between. There are 11 residues in the CDR3. CDR3 sequence: CSGSLSGELFF. Here the CDR3 DNA reads TGCAGCGGATCACTGTCCGGGGAGCTGTTTTTT.

V gene TRBV5-1 combines with J gene TRBJ2-3; TRBD2 agrees at 12 bases. The V and J ends lost 0 bases and 4 bases, in that order; junction bases with no gene match: 12. CDR1 SGHRS and CDR2 YFSETQ come from the germline V gene. The CDR3 runs 19 residues. In DNA form, the CDR3 reads TGCGCCAGCAGCTTGGGGCTAGCGGGGGGGCTTAGTGTGGCAGATACGCAGTATTTT. It encodes CASSLGLAGGLSVADTQYF.

The rearrangement links TRBV6-6 to TRBJ1-1; tentative D call: TRBD1 (6 bases). Trimming pared 7 bases from V and 5 bases from J, leaving 17 bases between. Germline assignment: CDR1 MNHNY and CDR2 SVGAGI (reference sequence). The CDR3 is 14 residues long. Here the CDR3 reads CASTYRVIETEAFF. As DNA, the CDR3 is TGTGCCAGCACCTACAGGGTGATAGAGACTGAAGCTTTCTTT.

This chain links TRBV6-5 with TRBJ2-3; D perhaps matches TRBD2 (5 bases). CDR3 length equals 15 residues. The germline V and J ends were trimmed by 8 bases and 2 bases, with 17 bases remaining between them. Germline V CDR1 and CDR2: MNHEY, SVGAGI. DNA of the CDR3: TGTGCCAGCGGACTCCCACTAGGGAACACAGATACGCAGTATTTT. It encodes CASGLPLGNTDTQYF.

The CDR3 nucleotides read TGTGCCAGCAGTTTGGGACAGGGGGCAAGGTATGGCTACACCTTC. Translation gives CASSLGQGARYGYTF. This rearrangement joins TRBV6-5 to TRBJ1-2; TRBD1 matches 12 bases. CDR3 size: 15 residues. Per germline, CDR1 MNHEY and CDR2 SVGAGI. The trim removed 4 bases at V and 5 bases at J, leaving 5 bases unmatched.

The chain employs TRBV11-3 and TRBJ2-1, with D tentatively TRBD2 (7 bases). Trimming took off 5 bases at V and 6 bases at J, with 17 bases between the two ends. The V gene's germline CDR1 is SGHNT and CDR2 YENEEA. CDR3 length equals 15 residues. This CDR3 is CASSPRGGASNEQFF. The CDR3 bases are TGTGCCAGCAGCCCCCGAGGGGGGGCGTCCAATGAGCAGTTCTTC.

A single count supports this clone. V is TRBV18 and J is TRBJ1-5; TRBD1 aligns across 12 bases. Germline-derived CDR1 and CDR2 are KGHSH and LQKENI. The CDR3 extends over 15 amino acids. V gave up 2 bases and J gave up 11 bases; unmatched junction bases: 7. CDR3 bases: TGTGCCAGCTCACCAGGGACAGGGGGCGCGGAGGCCCAGCATTTT. The encoded protein is CASSPGTGGAEAQHF.

V usage is TRBV11-3 and J usage is TRBJ1-1; D is possibly TRBD1 (5 bases). This CDR3 has 17 residues. Germline assignment: CDR1 SGHNT and CDR2 YENEEA. The germline V and J ends were trimmed by 5 bases and 1 base, with 20 bases remaining between them. The CDR3 loop is CASSPPAQGGKNTEAFF. CDR3 DNA: TGTGCCAGCAGCCCACCAGCCCAGGGAGGAAAGAACACTGAAGCTTTCTTT.

The gene calls are TRBV7-2 and TRBJ2-2; 9 nucleotides align to TRBD1. The CDR3 sequence is 17 residues long. From germline, CDR1 is SGHTA and CDR2 FQGNSA. The V segment lost 5 bases and the J segment 3 bases; nucleotides outside the gene matches: 10. CDR3 residues: CASSLLPGQGYTGELFF. The CDR3 DNA sequence: TGTGCCAGCAGCCTACTGCCCGGACAGGGGTACACCGGGGAGCTGTTTTTT.

V usage is TRBV2 and J usage is TRBJ2-2; TRBD2 matches 9 bases. The germline CDR1 and CDR2 sequences are SNHLY and FYNNEI. The CDR3 spans 17 residues. With V trimmed by 6 bases and J by 3 bases, 11 bases remained unmatched. CDR3 coding DNA: TGTGCCAGCAGCCGTTCGGGACTAGCTGAGGACACCGGGGAGCTGTTTTTT. It translates to CASSRSGLAEDTGELFF.

The chain recombines TRBV11-2 with TRBJ1-1; 8 bases fit TRBD1. After removal of 4 bases from V and 5 bases from J, the junction contained 9 bases not matched to a gene. The length of the CDR3 is 15 residues. In germline, CDR1 is SGHAT, CDR2 FQNNGV. This CDR3 reads CASSSLRDRITEAFF. In nucleotides, the CDR3 is TGTGCCAGCAGCTCACTCCGGGACAGGATAACTGAAGCTTTCTTT. The full variable domain, its missing parts supplied by reference TRBV11-2 and TRBJ1-1, is EAGVAQSPRYKIIEKRQSVAFWCNPISGHATLYWYQQILGQGPKLLIQFQNNGVVDDSQLPKDRFSAERLKGVDSTLKIQPAKLEDSAVYLCASSSLRDRITEAFFGQGTRLTVV.

The CDR3 DNA sequence: TGTGCCAGCAGCTTGGGAGGGACTAGCGGGAACAATGAGCAGTTCTTC. Residues: CASSLGGTSGNNEQFF. The genes are TRBV5-4 and TRBJ2-1; 13 bases agree with TRBD2. V shed 0 bases and J 5 bases; nucleotides not matched to a gene: 2. The CDR3 has 16 amino acids. Germline V lookup: CDR1 SGHNT, CDR2 YYREEE (reference sequence).

The chain carries TRBV27 and TRBJ2-2; D might be TRBD1 (5 bases). Germline V gives CDR1 MNHEY, CDR2 SMNVEV (reference sequence). With 2 bases removed from V and 2 bases from J, the gap between germline ends came to 6 bases. This CDR3 comprises 14 residues. The CDR3 region is CASSLQGNTGELFF. As DNA, the CDR3 is TGTGCCAGCAGTTTACAGGGAAACACCGGGGAGCTGTTTTTT.

This chain connects TRBV29-1 to TRBJ2-7; 7 bases are a match to TRBD1. This CDR3 has 13 amino acids. The trim removed 8 bases at V and 1 base at J, leaving 8 bases unmatched. Germline assignment: CDR1 SQVTM and CDR2 ANQGSEA. Written as DNA, the CDR3 is TGCAGCTACGACAGGGAAGGTTCCTACGAGCAGTACTTC. Its translation is CSYDREGSYEQYF.

This clone came up a few times. This chain joins TRBV27 and TRBJ2-7; 8 nucleotides align to TRBD2. From germline, CDR1 is MNHEY and CDR2 SMNVEV (reference sequence). V gave up 4 bases and J gave up 2 bases; unmatched junction bases: 4. This CDR3 is 14 amino acids long. The CDR3 DNA reads TGTGCCAGCAGTTCAGCGGGGGCCCCCTACGAGCAGTACTTC. Translating gives CASSSAGAPYEQYF.

J is TRBJ2-1 and V is TRBV7-3; 11 bases match TRBD1. Trimming removed 3 bases from V and 6 bases from J; junction bases left unmatched: 4. Germline-derived CDR1 and CDR2 are SGHTA and FQGTGA. The CDR3 contains 15 residues. CDR3 nucleotides: TGTGCCAGCAGCTTGCCCGGGACAGGGGGCAATGAGCAGTTCTTC. This sequence encodes CASSLPGTGGNEQFF.

The V gene is TRBV5-1, the J gene TRBJ2-2; 9 bases map to TRBD1. After removal of 3 bases from V and 2 bases from J, the junction contained 5 bases not matched to a gene. This CDR3 is built from 16 residues. From germline, CDR1 is SGHRS and CDR2 YFSETQ. The CDR3 DNA reads as TGCGCCAGCAGCTGGCCGGACAGGGGAAACACCGGGGAGCTGTTTTTT. It yields the protein CASSWPDRGNTGELFF.

This chain uses TRBV19 with TRBJ2-5; 7 bases are a match to TRBD1. The CDR3 runs 13 residues. V was pared by 5 bases and J by 1 base, with 1 base of the junction left unmatched. Per germline, CDR1 LNHDA and CDR2 SQIVND (reference sequence). The CDR3 here is CASSRDSQETQYF. DNA for the CDR3: TGTGCCAGTAGTCGGGACAGCCAAGAGACCCAGTACTTC.

The rearrangement joins TRBV6-5 to TRBJ1-2; D perhaps matches TRBD1 (6 bases). CDR3 size: 13 residues. The V gene's germline CDR1 is MNHEY and CDR2 SVGAGI. V lost 6 bases, J lost 7 bases, and 15 bases lay in between. The CDR3 here is CASSPRQEAGYTF. CDR3 in DNA: TGTGCCAGCAGCCCTAGACAGGAGGCTGGCTACACCTTC.

The V call is TRBV27, the J call TRBJ1-2; D is uncertain. Per germline, CDR1 MNHEY and CDR2 SMNVEV (reference sequence). Between the trimmed V and J ends, which lost 8 bases and 3 bases, there was a span of 13 bases. The CDR3 loop spans 13 amino acids. CDR3 protein: CASLGGPYYGYTF. Written as DNA, the CDR3 is TGTGCCAGCCTCGGAGGGCCCTACTATGGCTACACCTTC.

The chain recombines TRBV5-1 with TRBJ1-2; unclear D gene. The CDR3 consists of 14 residues. Trimming shortened V by 0 bases and J by 5 bases, and 11 bases separated the two germline ends. CDR1 and CDR2 (germline): SGHRS, YFSETQ. CDR3 residues: CASSLDSPRYGYTF. CDR3 coding DNA: TGCGCCAGCAGCTTGGACAGTCCCCGTTATGGCTACACCTTC. Full variable domain (rest looked up from reference TRBV5-1 and TRBJ1-2): KAGVTQTPRYLIKTRGQQVTLSCSPISGHRSVSWYQQTPGQGLQFLFEYFSETQRNKGNFPGRFSGRQFSNSRSEMNVSTLELGDSALYLCASSLDSPRYGYTFGSGTRLTVV.